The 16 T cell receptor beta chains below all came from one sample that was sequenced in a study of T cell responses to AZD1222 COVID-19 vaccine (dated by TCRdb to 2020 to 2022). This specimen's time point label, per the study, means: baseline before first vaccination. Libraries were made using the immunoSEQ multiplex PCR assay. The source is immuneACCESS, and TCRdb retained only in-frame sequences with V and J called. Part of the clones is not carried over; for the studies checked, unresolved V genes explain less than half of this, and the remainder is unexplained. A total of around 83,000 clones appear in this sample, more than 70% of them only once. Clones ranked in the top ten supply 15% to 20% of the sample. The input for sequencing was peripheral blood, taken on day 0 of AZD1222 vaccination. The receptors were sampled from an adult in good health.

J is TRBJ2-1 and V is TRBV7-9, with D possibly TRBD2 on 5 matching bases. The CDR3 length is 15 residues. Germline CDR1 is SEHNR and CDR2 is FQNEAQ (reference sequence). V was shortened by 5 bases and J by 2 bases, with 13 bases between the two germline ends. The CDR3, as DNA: TGTGCCAGCAGCCGTCCAGGTAGCGCCTACAATGAGCAGTTCTTC. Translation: CASSRPGSAYNEQFF.

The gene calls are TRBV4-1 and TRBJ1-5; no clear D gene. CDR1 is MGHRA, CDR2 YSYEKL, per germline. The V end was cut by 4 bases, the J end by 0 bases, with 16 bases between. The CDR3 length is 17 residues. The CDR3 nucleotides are TGCGCCAGCAGCCTCCCCTGGATCGAGGATAGCAATCAGCCCCAGCATTTT. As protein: CASSLPWIEDSNQPQHF.

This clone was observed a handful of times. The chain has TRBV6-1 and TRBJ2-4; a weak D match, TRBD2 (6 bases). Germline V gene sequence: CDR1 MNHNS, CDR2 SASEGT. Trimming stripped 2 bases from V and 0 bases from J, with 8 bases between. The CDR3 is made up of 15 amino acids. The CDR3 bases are TGTGCCAGCAGTGAACGGGAGTTAGCCAAAAACATTCAGTACTTC. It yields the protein CASSERELAKNIQYF.

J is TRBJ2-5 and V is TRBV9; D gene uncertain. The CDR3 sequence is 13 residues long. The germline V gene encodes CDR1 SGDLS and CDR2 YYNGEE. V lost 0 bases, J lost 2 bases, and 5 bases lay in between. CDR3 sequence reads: CASSVAEQETQYF. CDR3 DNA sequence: TGTGCCAGCAGCGTAGCGGAGCAAGAGACCCAGTACTTC.

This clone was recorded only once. The CDR3 sequence: CASSQDGAGGDEQFF. CDR3 DNA: TGTGCCAGCAGCCAAGATGGGGCAGGGGGCGACGAGCAGTTCTTC. The chain has TRBV4-2 and TRBJ2-1, with 8 bases aligning to TRBD1. J was trimmed by 10 bases and V by 0 bases; bases with no gene match: 8. CDR1 LGHNA and CDR2 YNFKEQ come from the germline V gene. The CDR3 contains 15 residues.

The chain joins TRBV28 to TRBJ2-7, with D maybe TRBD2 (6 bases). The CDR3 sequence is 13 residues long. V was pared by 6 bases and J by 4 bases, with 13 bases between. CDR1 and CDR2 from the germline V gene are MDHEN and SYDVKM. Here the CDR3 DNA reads TGTGCCAGCAGCGCGGGACGGCGATACGAGCAGTACTTC. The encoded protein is CASSAGRRYEQYF.

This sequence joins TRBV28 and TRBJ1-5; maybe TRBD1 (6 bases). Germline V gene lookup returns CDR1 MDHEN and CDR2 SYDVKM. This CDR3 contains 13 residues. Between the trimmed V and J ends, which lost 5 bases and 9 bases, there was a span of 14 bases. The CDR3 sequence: CASSPSGVAPQHF. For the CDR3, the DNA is TGTGCCAGCAGTCCGTCAGGGGTAGCGCCCCAGCATTTT.

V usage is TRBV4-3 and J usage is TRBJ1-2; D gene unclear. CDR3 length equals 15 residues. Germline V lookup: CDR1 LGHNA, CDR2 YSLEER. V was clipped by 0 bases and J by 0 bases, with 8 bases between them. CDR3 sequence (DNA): TGCGCCAGCAGCCAAGACGTAGGCACTAACTATGGCTACACCTTC. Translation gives CASSQDVGTNYGYTF.

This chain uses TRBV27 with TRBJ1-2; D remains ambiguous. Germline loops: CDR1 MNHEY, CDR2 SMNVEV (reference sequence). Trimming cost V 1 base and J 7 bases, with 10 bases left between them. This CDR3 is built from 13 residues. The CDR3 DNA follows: TGTGCCAGCAGTTTATACCGGACGTCTGGCTACACCTTC. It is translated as CASSLYRTSGYTF.

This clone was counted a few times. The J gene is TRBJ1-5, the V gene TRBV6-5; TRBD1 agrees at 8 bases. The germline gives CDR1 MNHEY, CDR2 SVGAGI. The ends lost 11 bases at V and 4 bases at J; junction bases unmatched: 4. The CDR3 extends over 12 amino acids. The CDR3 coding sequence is TGTGCCGGAGGGACAGGAAATCAGCCCCAGCATTTT. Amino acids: CAGGTGNQPQHF.

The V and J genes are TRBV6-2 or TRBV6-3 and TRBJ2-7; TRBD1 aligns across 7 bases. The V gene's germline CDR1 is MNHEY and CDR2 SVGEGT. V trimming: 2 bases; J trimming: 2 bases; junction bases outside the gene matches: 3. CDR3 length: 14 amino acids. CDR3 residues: CASSYRGTAYEQYF. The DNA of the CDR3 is TGTGCCAGCAGTTACCGAGGGACAGCCTACGAGCAGTACTTC.

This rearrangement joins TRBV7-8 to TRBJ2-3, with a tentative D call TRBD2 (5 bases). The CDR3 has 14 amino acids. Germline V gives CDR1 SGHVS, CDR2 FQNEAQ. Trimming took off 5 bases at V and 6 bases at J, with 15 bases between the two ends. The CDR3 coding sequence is TGTGCCAGCAGCCCCCGTCCGGGATCGGATACGCAGTATTTT. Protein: CASSPRPGSDTQYF.

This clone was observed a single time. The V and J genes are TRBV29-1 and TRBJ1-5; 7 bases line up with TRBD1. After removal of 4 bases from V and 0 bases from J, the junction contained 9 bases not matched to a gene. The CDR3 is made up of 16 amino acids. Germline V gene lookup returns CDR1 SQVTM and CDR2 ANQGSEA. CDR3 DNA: TGCAGCGTTGTGATCGGGACAGCCGATAGCAATCAGCCCCAGCATTTT. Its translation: CSVVIGTADSNQPQHF. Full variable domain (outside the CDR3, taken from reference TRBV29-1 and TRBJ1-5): SAVISQKPSRDICQRGTSLTIQCQVDSQVTMMFWYRQQPGQSLTLIATANQGSEATYESGFVIDKFPISRPNLTFSTLTVSNMSPEDSSIYLCSVVIGTADSNQPQHFGDGTRLSIL.

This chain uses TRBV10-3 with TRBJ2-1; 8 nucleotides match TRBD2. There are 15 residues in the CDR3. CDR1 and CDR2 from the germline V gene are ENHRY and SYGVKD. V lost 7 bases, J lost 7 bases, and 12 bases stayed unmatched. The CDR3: CAITDEAGGGNEQFF. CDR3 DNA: TGTGCCATCACCGACGAGGCGGGGGGCGGAAATGAGCAGTTCTTC.

This chain's CDR3 is CASSERSYGYTF. The CDR3 nucleotides read TGTGCCAGCAGTGAAAGGTCTTATGGCTACACCTTC. The chain couples TRBV6-1 to TRBJ1-2; D is undetermined. The length of the CDR3 is 12 residues. Germline V gene data show CDR1 as MNHNS and CDR2 as SASEGT. Deletions cut 2 bases from V and 5 bases from J, with 6 bases between.

The CDR3 DNA sequence: TGTGCCAGCAGTTACCCCCGGGGAAGGGGGCTAATGGGTGCTGAAGCTTTCTTT. It specifies CASSYPRGRGLMGAEAFF. The chain uses TRBV6-2 or TRBV6-3 and TRBJ1-1; 7 nucleotides line up with TRBD1. The CDR3 consists of 18 residues. CDR1 MNHEY and CDR2 SVGEGT come from the germline V gene. After removal of 2 bases from V and 6 bases from J, the junction contained 18 bases not matched to a gene.